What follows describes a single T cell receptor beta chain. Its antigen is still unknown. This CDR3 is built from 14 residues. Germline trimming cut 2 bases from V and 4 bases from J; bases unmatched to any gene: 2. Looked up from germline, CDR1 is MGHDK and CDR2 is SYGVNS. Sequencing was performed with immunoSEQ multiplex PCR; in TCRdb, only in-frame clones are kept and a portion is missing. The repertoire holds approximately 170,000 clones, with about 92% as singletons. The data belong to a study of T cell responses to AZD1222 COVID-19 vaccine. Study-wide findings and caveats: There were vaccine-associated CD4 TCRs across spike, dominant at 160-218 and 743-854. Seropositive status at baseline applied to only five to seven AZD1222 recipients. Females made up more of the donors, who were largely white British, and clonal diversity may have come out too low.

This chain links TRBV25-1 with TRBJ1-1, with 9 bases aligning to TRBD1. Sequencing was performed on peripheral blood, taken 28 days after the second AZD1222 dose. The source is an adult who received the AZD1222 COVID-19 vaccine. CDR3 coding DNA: TGTGCCAGCAGTGAAAACAGGGGGCCCACTGAAGCTTTCTTT. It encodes CASSENRGPTEAFF.